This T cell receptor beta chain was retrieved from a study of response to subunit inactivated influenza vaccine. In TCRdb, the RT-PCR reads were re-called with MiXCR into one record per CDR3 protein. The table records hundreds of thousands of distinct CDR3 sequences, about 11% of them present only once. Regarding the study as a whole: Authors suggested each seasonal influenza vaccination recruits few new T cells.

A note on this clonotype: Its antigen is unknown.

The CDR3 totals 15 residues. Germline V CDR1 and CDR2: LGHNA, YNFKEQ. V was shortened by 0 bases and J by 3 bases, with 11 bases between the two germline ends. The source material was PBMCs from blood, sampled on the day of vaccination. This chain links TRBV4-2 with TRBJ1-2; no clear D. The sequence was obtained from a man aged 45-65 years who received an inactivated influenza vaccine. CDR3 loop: CASSQDRTKDYGYTF. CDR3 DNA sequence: TGTGCCAGCAGCCAAGATCGTACCAAGGACTATGGCTACACCTTC.